This T cell receptor (beta chain) was recovered during a study of blood T cell repertoires in COVID-19. Measured with immunoSEQ multiplex PCR; TCRdb has only the in-frame clones, and not every one. This table holds about 360,000 clones, over 75% found once. The germline CDR1 and CDR2 sequences are SEHNR and FQNEAQ (reference sequence). V trimming: 1 base; J trimming: 0 bases; junction bases outside the gene matches: 13. The CDR3 totals 19 residues. Sequencing was done on a sample of PBMCs or T cells enriched from blood (not recorded which). V gene TRBV7-9 combines with J gene TRBJ2-7, with TRBD1 matching 9 bases. The sequence was obtained from a man younger than 45 who had recovered from COVID-19. CDR3 sequence (DNA): TGTGCCAGCAGCTTAGGGCCGGGACAGGGCTTTGGGGGCTCCTACGAGCAGTACTTC. This gives the protein CASSLGPGQGFGGSYEQYF. Together with reference TRBV7-9 and TRBJ2-7, the CDR3 gives the full variable domain: DTGVSQNPRHKITKRGQNVTFRCDPISEHNRLYWYRQTLGQGPEFLTYFQNEAQLEKSRLLSDRFSAERPKGSFSTLEIQRTEQGDSAMYLCASSLGPGQGFGGSYEQYFGPGTRLTVT.